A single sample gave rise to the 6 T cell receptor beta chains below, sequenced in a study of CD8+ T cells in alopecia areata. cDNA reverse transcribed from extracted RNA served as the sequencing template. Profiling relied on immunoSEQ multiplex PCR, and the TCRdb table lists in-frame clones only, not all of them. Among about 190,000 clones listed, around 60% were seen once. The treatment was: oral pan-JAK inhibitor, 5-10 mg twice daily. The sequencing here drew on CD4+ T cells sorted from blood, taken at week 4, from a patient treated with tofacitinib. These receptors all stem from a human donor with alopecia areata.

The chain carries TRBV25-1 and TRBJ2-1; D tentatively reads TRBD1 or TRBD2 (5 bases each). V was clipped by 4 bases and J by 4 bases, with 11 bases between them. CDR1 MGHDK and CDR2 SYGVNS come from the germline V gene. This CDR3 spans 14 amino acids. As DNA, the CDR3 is TGTGCCAGCAGTGTAGCAGGGACGTACAATGAGCAGTTCTTC. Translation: CASSVAGTYNEQFF. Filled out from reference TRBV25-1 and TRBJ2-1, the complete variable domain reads EADIYQTPRYLVIGTGKKITLECSQTMGHDKMYWYQQDPGMELHLIHYSYGVNSTEKGDLSSESTVSRIRTEHFPLTLESARPSHTSQYLCASSVAGTYNEQFFGPGTRLTVL.

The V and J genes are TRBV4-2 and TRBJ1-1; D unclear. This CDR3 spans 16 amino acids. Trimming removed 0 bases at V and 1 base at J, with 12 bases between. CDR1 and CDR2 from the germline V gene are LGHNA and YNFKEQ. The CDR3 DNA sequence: TGTGCCAGCAGCCAAGAGCCTTGGGCAGGGAACACTGAAGCTTTCTTT. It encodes CASSQEPWAGNTEAFF.

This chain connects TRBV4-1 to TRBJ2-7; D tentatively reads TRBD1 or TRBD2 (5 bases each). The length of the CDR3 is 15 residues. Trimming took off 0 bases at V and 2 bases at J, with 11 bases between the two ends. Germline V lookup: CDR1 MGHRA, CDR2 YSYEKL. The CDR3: CASSQDHGATYEQYF. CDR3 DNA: TGCGCCAGCAGCCAAGATCACGGGGCGACCTACGAGCAGTACTTC.

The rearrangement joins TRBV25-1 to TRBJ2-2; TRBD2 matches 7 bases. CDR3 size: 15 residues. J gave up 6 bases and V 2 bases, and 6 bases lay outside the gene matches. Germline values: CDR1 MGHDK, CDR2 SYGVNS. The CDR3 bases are TGTGCCAGCAGTGAACCCCTAGCGGCCTCCGGGGAGCTGTTTTTT. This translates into CASSEPLAASGELFF.

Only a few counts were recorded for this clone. The CDR3 region has the DNA TGTGCCAGCTCACCACTCGGTGGGGGGACCTATGAGCAGTTCTTC. This translates into CASSPLGGGTYEQFF. This sequence joins TRBV18 and TRBJ2-1; D may be TRBD2 (6 bases). The CDR3 loop spans 15 amino acids. V was pared by 1 base and J by 8 bases, with 15 bases between. The V gene's germline CDR1 is KGHSH and CDR2 LQKENI. Combining the CDR3 with reference TRBV18 and TRBJ2-1 gives the whole variable domain NAGVMQNPRHLVRRRGQEARLRCSPMKGHSHVYWYRQLPEEGLKFMVYLQKENIIDESGMPKERFSAEFPKEGPSILRIQQVVRGDSAAYFCASSPLGGGTYEQFFGPGTRLTVL.

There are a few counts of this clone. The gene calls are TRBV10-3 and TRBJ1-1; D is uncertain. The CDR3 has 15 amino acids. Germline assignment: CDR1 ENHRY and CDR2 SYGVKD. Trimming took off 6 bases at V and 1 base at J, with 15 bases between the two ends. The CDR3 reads CAISPDATENTEAFF. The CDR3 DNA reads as TGTGCCATCAGCCCGGACGCGACGGAGAACACTGAAGCTTTCTTT.